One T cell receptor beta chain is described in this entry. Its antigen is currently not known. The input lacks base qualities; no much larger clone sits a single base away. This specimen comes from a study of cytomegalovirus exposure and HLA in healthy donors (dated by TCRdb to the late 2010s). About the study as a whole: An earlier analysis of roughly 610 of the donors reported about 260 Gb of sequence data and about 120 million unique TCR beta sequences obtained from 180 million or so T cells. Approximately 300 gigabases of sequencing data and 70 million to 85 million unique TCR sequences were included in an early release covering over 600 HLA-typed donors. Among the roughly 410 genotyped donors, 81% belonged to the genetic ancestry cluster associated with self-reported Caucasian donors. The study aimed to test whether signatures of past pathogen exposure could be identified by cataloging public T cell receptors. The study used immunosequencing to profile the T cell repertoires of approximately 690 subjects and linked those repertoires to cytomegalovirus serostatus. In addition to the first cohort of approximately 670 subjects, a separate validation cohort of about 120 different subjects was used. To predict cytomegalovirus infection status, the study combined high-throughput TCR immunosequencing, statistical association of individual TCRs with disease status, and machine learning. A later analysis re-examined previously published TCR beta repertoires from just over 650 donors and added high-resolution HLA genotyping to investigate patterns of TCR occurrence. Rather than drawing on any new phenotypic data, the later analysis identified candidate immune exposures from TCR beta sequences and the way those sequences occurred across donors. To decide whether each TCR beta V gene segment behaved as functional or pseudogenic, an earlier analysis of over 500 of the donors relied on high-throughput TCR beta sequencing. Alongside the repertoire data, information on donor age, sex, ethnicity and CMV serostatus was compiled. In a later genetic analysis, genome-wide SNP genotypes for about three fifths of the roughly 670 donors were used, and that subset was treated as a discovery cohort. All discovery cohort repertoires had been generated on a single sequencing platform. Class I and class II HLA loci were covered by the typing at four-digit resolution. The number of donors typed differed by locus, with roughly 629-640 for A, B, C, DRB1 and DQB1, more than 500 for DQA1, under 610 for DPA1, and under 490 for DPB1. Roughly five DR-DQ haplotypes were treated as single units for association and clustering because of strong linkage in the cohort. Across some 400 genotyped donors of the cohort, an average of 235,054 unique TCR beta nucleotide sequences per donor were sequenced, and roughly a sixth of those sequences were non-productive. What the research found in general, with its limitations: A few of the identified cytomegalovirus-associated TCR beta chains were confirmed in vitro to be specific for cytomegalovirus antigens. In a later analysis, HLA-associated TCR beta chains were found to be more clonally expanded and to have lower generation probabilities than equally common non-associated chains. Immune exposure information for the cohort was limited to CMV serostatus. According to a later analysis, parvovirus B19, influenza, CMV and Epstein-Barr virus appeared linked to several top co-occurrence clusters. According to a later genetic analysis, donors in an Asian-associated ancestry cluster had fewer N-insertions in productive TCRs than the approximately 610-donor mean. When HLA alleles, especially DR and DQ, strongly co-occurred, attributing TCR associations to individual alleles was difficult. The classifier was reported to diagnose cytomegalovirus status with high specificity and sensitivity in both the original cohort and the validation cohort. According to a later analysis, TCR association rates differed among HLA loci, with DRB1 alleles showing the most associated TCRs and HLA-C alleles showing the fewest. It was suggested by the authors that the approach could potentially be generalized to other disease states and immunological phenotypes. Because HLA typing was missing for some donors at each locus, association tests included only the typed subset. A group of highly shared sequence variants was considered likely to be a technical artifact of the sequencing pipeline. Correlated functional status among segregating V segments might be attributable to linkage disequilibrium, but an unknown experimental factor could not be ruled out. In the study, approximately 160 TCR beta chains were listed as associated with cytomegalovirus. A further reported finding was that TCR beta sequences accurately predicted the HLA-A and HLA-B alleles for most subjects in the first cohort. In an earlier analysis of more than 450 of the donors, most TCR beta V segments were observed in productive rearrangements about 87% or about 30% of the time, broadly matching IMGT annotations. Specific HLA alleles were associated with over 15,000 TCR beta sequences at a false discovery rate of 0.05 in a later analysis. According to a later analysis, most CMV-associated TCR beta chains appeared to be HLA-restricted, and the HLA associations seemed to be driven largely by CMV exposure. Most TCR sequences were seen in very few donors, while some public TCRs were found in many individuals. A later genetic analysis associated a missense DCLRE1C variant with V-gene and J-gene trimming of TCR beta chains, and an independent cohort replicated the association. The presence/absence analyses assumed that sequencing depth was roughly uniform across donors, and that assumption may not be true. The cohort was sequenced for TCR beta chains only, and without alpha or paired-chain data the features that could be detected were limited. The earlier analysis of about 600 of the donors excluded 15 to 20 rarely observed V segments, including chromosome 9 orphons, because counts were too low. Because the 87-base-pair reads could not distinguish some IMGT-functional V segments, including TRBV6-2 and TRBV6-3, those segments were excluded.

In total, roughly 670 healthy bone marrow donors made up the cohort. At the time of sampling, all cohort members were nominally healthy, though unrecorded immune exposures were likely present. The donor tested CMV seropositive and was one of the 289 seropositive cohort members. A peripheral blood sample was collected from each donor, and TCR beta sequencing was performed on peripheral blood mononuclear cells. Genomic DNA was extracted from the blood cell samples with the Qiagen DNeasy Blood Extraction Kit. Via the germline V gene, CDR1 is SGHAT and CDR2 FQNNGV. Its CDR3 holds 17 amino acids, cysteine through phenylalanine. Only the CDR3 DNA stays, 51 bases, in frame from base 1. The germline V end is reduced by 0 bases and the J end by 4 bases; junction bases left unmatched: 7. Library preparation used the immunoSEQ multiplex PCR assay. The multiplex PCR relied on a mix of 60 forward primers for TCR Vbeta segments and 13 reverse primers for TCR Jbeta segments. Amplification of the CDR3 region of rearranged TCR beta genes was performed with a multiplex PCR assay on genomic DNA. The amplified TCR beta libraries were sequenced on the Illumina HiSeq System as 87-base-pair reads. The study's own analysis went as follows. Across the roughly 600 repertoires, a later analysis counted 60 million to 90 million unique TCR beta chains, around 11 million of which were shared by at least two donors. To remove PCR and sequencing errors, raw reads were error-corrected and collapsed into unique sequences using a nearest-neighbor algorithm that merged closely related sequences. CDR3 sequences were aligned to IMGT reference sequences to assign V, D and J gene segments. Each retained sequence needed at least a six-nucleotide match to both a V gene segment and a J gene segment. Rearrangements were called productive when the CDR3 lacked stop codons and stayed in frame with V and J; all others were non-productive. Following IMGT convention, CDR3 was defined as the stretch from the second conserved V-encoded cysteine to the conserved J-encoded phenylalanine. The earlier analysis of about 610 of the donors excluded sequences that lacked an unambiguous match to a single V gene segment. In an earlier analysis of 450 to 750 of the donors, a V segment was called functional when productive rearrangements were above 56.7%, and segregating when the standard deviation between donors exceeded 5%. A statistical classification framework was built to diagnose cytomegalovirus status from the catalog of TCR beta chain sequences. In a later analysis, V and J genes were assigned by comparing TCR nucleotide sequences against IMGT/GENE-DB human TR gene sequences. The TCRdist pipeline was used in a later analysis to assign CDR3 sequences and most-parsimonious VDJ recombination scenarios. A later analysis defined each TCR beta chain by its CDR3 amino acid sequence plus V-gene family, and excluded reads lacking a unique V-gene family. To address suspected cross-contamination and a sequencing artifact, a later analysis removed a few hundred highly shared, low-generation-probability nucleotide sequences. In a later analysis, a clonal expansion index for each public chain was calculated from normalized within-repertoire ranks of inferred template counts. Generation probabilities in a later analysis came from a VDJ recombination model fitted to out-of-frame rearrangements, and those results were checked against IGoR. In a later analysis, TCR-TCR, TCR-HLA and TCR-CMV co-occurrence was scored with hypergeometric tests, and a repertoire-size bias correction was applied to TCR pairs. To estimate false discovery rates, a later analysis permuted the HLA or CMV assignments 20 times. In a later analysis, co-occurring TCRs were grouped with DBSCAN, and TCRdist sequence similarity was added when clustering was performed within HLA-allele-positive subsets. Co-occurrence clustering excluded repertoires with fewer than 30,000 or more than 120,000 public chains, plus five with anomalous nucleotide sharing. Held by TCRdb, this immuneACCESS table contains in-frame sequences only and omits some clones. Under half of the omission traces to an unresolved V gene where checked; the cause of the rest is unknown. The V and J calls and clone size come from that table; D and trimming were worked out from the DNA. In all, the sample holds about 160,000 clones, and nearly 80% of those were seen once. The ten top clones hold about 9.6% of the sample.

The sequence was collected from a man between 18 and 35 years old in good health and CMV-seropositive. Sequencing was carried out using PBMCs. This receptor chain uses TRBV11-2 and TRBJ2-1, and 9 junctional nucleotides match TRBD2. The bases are TGTGCCAGCAGCTTAGATCCAGGGACTAGCAGGTACAATGAGCAGTTCTTC. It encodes CASSLDPGTSRYNEQFF.